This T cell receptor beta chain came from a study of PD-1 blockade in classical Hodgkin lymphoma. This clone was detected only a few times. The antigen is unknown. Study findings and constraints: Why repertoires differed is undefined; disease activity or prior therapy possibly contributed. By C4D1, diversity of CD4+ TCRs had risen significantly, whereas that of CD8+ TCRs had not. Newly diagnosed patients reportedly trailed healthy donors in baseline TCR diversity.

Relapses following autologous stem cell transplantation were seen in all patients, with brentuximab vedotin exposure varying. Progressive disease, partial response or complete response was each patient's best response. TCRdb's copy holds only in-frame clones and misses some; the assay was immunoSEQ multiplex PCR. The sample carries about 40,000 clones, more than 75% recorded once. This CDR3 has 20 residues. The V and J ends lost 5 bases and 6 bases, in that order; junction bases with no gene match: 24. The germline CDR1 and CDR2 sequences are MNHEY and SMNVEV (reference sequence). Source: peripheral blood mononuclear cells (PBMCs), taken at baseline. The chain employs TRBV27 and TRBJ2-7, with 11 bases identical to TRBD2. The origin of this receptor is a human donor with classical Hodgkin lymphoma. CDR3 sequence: CASSMSTKLAGDGGGFEQYF. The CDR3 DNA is TGTGCCAGCAGTATGTCGACGAAACTAGCGGGAGACGGTGGTGGGTTCGAGCAGTACTTC.